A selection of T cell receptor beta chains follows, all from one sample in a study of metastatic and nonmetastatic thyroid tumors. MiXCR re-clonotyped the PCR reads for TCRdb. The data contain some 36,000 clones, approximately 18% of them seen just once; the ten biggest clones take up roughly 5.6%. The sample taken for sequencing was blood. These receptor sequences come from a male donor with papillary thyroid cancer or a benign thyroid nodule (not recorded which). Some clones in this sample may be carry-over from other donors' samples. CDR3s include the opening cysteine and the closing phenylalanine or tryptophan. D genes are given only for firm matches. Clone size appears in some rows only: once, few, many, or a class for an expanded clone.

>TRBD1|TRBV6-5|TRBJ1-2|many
CASSYRDRDRDGYTF
TGTGCCAGCAGTTACAGAGACAGGGACCGCGATGGCTACACCTTC
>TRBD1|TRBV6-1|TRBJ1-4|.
CASSGDSSNEKLFF
TGTGCCAGCAGTGGGGACAGCTCTAATGAAAAACTGTTTTTT
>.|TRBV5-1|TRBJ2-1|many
CASSLSNEQFF
TGCGCCAGCAGCTTGAGTAATGAGCAGTTCTTC
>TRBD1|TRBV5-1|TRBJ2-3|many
CASSPLGTGGTDTQYF
TGCGCCAGCAGCCCACTTGGGACAGGGGGCACAGATACGCAGTATTTT
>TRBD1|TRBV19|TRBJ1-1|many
CATGTGQAFF
TGTGCCACGGGGACAGGACAAGCTTTCTTT
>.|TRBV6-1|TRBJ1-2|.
CASRLSAGVPYTF
TGTGCCAGCAGACTGTCGGCAGGGGTTCCCTACACCTTC
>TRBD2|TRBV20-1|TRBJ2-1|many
CSALLAVAYNEQFF
TGCAGTGCCTTACTAGCGGTGGCATACAATGAGCAGTTCTTC
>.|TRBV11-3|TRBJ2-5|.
CASILGSSPLETQYF
TGTGCCAGCATCTTAGGTTCCAGCCCCCTGGAGACCCAGTACTTC
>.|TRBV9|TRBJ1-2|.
CASSILGAGVNGHTF
TGTGCCAGCAGCATACTCGGGGCAGGGGTGAATGGCCACACCTTC
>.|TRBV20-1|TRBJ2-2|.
CSDRDRASGKGNTGELFF
TGCAGTGATAGAGATCGGGCGTCGGGAAAGGGGAACACCGGGGAGCTGTTTTTT
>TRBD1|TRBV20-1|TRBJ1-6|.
CSARYTGTGGYNSPLHF
TGCAGTGCTAGATACACCGGGACAGGGGGCTATAATTCACCCCTCCACTTT
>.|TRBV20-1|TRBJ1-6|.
CSAKLTTGDYNSPLHF
TGCAGTGCTAAACTAACTACGGGGGACTATAATTCACCCCTCCACTTT
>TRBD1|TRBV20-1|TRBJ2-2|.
CSAGQGPHSGELFF
TGCAGTGCGGGACAGGGGCCCCATTCCGGGGAGCTGTTTTTT
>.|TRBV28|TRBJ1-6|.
CASSTPGEAPLHF
TGTGCCAGCAGTACCCCAGGGGAAGCACCCCTCCACTTT
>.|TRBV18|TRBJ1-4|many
CASSPWEAGGHNEKLFF
TGTGCCAGCTCACCCTGGGAAGCAGGTGGGCATAATGAAAAACTGTTTTTT
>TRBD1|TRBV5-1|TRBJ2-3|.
CASSPKGTGGTDTQYF
TGCGCCAGCAGCCCGAAAGGGACAGGGGGCACAGATACGCAGTATTTT
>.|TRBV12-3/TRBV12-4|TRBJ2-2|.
CASSFPARLAGVHTGELFF
TGTGCCAGCAGTTTCCCGGCGCGGCTAGCTGGTGTTCACACCGGGGAGCTGTTTTTT
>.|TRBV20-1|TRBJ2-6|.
CSASRGSGANVLTF
TGCAGTGCTAGCCGAGGGTCTGGGGCCAACGTCCTGACTTTC
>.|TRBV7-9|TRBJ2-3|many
CASSLTDTQYF
TGTGCCAGCAGCCTCACAGATACGCAGTATTTT
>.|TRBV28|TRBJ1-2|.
CASSFSQNYGYTF
TGTGCCAGCAGTTTTAGTCAGAACTATGGCTACACCTTC
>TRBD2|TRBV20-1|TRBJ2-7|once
CSASPKISGGVEQYF
TGCAGTGCTAGCCCTAAAATTAGCGGGGGGGTCGAGCAGTACTTC
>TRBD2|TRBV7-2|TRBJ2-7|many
CASSLGRTSDEQYF
TGTGCCAGCAGCTTAGGTCGGACTAGCGACGAGCAGTACTTC
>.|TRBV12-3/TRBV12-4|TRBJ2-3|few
CASSPGHITDTQYF
TGTGCCAGCAGCCCGGGACATATCACAGATACGCAGTATTTT
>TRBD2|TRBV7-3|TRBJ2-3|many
CASSPRGLAGASTDTQYF
TGTGCCAGCAGCCCACGGGGACTAGCGGGGGCTAGCACAGATACGCAGTATTTT
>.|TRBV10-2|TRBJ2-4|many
CASSESVPLGSFF
TGCGCCAGCAGTGAGTCGGTGCCCCTTGGGTCGTTCTTC
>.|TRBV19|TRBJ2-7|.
CAISYTIGYEQYF
TGTGCCATTAGTTATACCATCGGCTACGAGCAGTACTTC
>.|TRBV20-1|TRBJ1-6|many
CSASRQTNNSPLHF
TGCAGTGCCAGCAGACAGACGAATAATTCACCCCTCCACTTT
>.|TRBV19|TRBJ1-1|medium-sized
CASSIGGGSGTEAFF
TGTGCCAGTAGTATTGGAGGAGGATCGGGCACTGAAGCTTTCTTT
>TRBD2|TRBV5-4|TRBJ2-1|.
CASSQGLAGVDEQFF
TGTGCCAGCAGCCAGGGACTAGCGGGAGTTGATGAGCAGTTCTTC
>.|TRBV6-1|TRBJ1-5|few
CATKGESPRGQPQHF
TGTGCCACTAAAGGGGAATCCCCCCGGGGTCAGCCACAGCATTTT
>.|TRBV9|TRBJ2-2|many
CASSETTGPDTGELFF
TGTGCCAGCAGCGAGACCACAGGTCCCGACACCGGGGAGCTGTTTTTT